These 9 T cell receptor beta chains were all obtained from the same sample, sequenced in a study of Ad26.COV2.S vaccination and SARS-CoV-2 variants. Generated by immunoSEQ multiplex PCR, the TCRdb table keeps only in-frame clones and is missing some. The sample holds a few hundred thousand clones; 75% to 95% are singletons and the top ten take 12%. Noted treatment: over 15 received Ad26.COV2.S at low or high dose, single or two shots; about 5 received placebo; per-sample allocation not given. Sampling was performed 63 days after the first vaccine or placebo injection. Sample: peripheral blood, taken in a trial of Ad26.COV2.S vaccine versus placebo. The receptors derive from a person between 18 and 59 years old who received the Ad26.COV2.S COVID-19 vaccine or a placebo.

This clone was counted once. The chain carries TRBV7-2 and TRBJ2-1; 9 bases align to TRBD1. From germline, CDR1 is SGHTA and CDR2 FQGNSA. CDR3 size: 15 residues. V lost 5 bases and J lost 6; bases outside the gene matches: 8. As DNA, the CDR3 is TGTGCCAGCAGCGGATGGACAGGGGTTGGCAATGAGCAGTTCTTC. Translating gives CASSGWTGVGNEQFF.

The chain combines TRBV6-5 with TRBJ2-1; possibly TRBD2 for D (5 bases). This CDR3 region has 13 residues. V was shortened by 10 bases and J by 1 base, with 11 bases between the two germline ends. Germline lookup yields CDR1 MNHEY and CDR2 SVGAGI. The CDR3 DNA is TGTGCCACGGGGTCTTTATCCTACAATGAGCAGTTCTTC. It encodes CATGSLSYNEQFF.

This chain links TRBV6-5 with TRBJ2-7, with 8 bases lining up with TRBD2. The V segment lost 7 bases and the J segment 7 bases; nucleotides outside the gene matches: 12. Germline loops: CDR1 MNHEY, CDR2 SVGAGI. This CDR3 comprises 14 residues. DNA of the CDR3: TGTGCCAGCACTCTAGTAGCGGGATCTGGGGAGCAGTACTTC. Translating gives CASTLVAGSGEQYF.

This clone was picked up one time. V is TRBV30 and J is TRBJ1-1; 7 bases agree with TRBD1. Germline V gene data show CDR1 as GTSNPN and CDR2 as SVGIG (reference sequence). Unmatched junction bases numbered 9, after V lost 1 base and J lost 4 bases. The CDR3 totals 15 residues. CDR3 region: CAWSARDRYSTEAFF. CDR3 DNA sequence: TGTGCCTGGAGTGCAAGGGACAGATATTCCACTGAAGCTTTCTTT. The full variable domain, completed using reference TRBV30 and TRBJ1-1, is SQTIHQWPATLVQPVGSPLSLECTVEGTSNPNLYWYRQAAGRGLQLLFYSVGIGQISSEVPQNLSASRPQDRQFILSSKKLLLSDSGFYLCAWSARDRYSTEAFFGQGTRLTVV.

This clone has a single count. The CDR3 coding sequence is TGTGCCAGCTCCGACGGACAGGCCGAGCAGTACTTC. Its translation: CASSDGQAEQYF. V usage is TRBV18 and J usage is TRBJ2-7; TRBD1 aligns across 7 bases. V lost 6 bases, J lost 6 bases, and 5 bases stayed unmatched. The germline V gene encodes CDR1 KGHSH and CDR2 LQKENI. The CDR3 totals 12 residues.

The CDR3, as DNA: TGTGCCAGCAGCTTAACAAGAGCTTCCTACAATGAGCAGTTCTTC. This encodes CASSLTRASYNEQFF. The chain links TRBV7-3 to TRBJ2-1; unclear D gene. The CDR3 runs to 15 residues. Trimming left V 0 bases short and J 1 base short, with 7 bases between. The germline V gene encodes CDR1 SGHTA and CDR2 FQGTGA.

The gene calls are TRBV10-3 and TRBJ1-1; tentatively, D is TRBD1 (5 bases). The germline V and J ends were trimmed by 4 bases and 4 bases, with 13 bases remaining between them. The germline V gene encodes CDR1 ENHRY and CDR2 SYGVKD. The CDR3 totals 14 residues. The CDR3, as DNA: TGTGCCATCAGTGGATCAGGGTGGAGCACTGAAGCTTTCTTT. This gives the protein CAISGSGWSTEAFF.

The genes are TRBV5-1 and TRBJ1-1; a possible D gene is TRBD1 (6 bases). The CDR3 runs 15 residues. Germline V lookup: CDR1 SGHRS, CDR2 YFSETQ. V lost 4 bases and J lost 5, with 18 bases in between. The CDR3 sequence: CASSPRSGQTTEAFF. In DNA form, the CDR3 reads TGCGCCAGCAGCCCTCGATCGGGACAAACAACTGAAGCTTTCTTT.

This sequence joins TRBV12-3 or TRBV12-4 and TRBJ2-1; 8 bases fit TRBD2. J gave up 8 bases and V 5 bases, and 5 bases lay outside the gene matches. CDR3 length equals 13 residues. In nucleotides, the CDR3 is TGTGCCAGCAGTGAGCGGGAGCGCGATGAGCAGTTCTTC. Amino acids: CASSERERDEQFF.